The source of this TCR beta chain is a study of shared clonotypes between healthy human individuals. Produced via immunoSEQ multiplex PCR; TCRdb's table is partial and in-frame only. The sample contains fewer than 650,000 clones, approximately 80% of which appear only once. Genomic DNA came from 100 million or so PBMCs in unsorted samples. In this sample, this clone turned up a few times. This receptor was obtained from a woman aged 40 to 55 in good health. Some clones in this sample may be carry-over from other donors' samples. The material sequenced was PBMCs.

The CDR3 loop is CASSQLDGGYNEQFF. The CDR3 DNA reads TGTGCCAGCAGCCAATTAGACGGGGGGTACAATGAGCAGTTCTTC. The V gene is TRBV4-2, the J gene TRBJ2-1, with 7 positions matching TRBD2. V was clipped by 2 bases and J by 4 bases; unmatched bases: 5. The CDR3 covers 15 residues. Per germline, CDR1 LGHNA and CDR2 YNFKEQ.